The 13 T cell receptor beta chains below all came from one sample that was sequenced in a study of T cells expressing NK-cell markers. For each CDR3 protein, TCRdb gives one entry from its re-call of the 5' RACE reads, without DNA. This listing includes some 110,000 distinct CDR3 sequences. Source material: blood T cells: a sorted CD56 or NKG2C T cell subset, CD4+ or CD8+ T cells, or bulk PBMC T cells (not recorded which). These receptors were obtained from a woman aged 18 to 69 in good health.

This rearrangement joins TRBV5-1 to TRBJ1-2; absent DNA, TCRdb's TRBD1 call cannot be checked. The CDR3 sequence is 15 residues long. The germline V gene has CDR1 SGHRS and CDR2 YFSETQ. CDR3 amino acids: CASSQRDRGRVGYTF. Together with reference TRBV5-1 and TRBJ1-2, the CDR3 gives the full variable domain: KAGVTQTPRYLIKTRGQQVTLSCSPISGHRSVSWYQQTPGQGLQFLFEYFSETQRNKGNFPGRFSGRQFSNSRSEMNVSTLELGDSALYLCASSQRDRGRVGYTFGSGTRLTVV.

The CDR3 loop reads CASSSGLAGVWNTGELFF. This chain joins TRBV12-3 or TRBV12-4 and TRBJ2-2; the TCRdb D gene call, TRBD2, has no DNA to confirm it. The CDR3 loop spans 18 amino acids.

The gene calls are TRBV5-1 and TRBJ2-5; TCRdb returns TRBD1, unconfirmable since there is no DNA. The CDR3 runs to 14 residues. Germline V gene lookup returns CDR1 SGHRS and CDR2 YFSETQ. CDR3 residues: CASSFAGGQETQYF.

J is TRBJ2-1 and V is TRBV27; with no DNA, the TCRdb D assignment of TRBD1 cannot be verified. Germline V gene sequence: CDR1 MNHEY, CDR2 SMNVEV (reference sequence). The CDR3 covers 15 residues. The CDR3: CASSLAGWSYNEQFF.

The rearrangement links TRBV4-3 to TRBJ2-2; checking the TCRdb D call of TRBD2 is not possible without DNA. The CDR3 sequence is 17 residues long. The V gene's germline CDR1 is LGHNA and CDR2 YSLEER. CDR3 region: CASSQEPSGGLSGELFF.

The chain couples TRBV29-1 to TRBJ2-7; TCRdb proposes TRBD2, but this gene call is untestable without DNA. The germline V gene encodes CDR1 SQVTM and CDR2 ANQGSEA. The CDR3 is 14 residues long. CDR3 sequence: CSVARQGVTYEQYF.

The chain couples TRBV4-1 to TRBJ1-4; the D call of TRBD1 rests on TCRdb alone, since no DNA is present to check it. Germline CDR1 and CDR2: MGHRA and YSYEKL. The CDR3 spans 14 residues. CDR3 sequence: CASSQQRGQEKLFF.

The CDR3 spells CASSFQTGQAYGYTF. This chain uses TRBV11-2 with TRBJ1-2; with no DNA, the TCRdb D assignment of TRBD1 cannot be verified. This CDR3 spans 15 amino acids. Germline CDR1 reads SGHAT; CDR2 reads FQNNGV.

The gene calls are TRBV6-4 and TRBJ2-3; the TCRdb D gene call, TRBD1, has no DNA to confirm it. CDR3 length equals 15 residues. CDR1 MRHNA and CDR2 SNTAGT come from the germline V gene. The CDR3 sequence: CASSRQGAEADTQYF.

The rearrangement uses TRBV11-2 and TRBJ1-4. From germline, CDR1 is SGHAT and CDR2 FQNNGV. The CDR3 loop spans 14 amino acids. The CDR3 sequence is CASSSVEGLEKLFF.

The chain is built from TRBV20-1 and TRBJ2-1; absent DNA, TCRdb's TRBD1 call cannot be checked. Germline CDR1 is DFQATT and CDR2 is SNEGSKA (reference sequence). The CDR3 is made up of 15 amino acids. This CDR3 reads CSALIRDRAYNEQFF.

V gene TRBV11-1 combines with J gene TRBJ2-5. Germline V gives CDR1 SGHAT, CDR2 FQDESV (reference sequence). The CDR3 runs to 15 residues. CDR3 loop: CASSLSDRDQETQYF.

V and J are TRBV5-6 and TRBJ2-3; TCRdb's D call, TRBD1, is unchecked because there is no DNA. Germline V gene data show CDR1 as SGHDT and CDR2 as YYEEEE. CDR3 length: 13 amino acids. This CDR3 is CASSRDYTDTQYF.